This T cell receptor (beta chain) was identified during a study of siplizumab effects on memory and regulatory T cells. Data came from immunoSEQ multiplex PCR; TCRdb stores just in-frame clones and leaves some out. This table has roughly 92,000 clones, about 93% appearing once. This receptor was identified in a human donor in good health. Sequenced sample: non-Treg CD4+ T cells sorted from blood.

In nucleotides, the CDR3 is TGTGCCAGCAGGGGGCCAGGAAATGAGCAGTTCTTC. It translates to CASRGPGNEQFF. The V and J genes are TRBV28 and TRBJ2-1; a weak D match, TRBD1 (5 bases). The germline V gene encodes CDR1 MDHEN and CDR2 SYDVKM. Deletions cut 6 bases from V and 7 bases from J, with 10 bases between. This CDR3 spans 12 amino acids.